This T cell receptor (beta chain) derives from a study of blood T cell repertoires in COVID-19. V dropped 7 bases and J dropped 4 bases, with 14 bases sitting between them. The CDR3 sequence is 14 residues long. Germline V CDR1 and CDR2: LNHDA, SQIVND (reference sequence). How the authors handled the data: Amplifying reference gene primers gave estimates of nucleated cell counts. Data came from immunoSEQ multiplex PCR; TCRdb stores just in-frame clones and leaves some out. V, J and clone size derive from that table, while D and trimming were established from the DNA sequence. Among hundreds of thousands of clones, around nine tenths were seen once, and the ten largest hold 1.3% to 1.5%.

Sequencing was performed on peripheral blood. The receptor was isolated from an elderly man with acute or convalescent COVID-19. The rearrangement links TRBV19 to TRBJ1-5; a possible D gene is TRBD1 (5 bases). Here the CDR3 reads CASTPGLPNQPQHF. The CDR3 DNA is TGTGCCAGTACCCCGGGACTGCCAAATCAGCCCCAGCATTTT.